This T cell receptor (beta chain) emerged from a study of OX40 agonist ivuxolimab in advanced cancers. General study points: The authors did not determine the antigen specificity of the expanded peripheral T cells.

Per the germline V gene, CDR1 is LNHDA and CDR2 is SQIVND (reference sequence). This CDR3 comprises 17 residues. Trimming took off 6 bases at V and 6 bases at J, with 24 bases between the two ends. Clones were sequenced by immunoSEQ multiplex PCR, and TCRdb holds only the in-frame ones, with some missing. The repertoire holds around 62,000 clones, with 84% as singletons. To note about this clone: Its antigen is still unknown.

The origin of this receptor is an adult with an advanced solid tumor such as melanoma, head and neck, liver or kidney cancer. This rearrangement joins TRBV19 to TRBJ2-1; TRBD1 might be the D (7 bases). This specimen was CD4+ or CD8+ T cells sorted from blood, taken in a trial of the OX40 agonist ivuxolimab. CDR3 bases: TGTGCCAGTAGCACCCAAAGGACAGGCCGGGGGAGCAATGAGCAGTTCTTC. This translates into CASSTQRTGRGSNEQFF.